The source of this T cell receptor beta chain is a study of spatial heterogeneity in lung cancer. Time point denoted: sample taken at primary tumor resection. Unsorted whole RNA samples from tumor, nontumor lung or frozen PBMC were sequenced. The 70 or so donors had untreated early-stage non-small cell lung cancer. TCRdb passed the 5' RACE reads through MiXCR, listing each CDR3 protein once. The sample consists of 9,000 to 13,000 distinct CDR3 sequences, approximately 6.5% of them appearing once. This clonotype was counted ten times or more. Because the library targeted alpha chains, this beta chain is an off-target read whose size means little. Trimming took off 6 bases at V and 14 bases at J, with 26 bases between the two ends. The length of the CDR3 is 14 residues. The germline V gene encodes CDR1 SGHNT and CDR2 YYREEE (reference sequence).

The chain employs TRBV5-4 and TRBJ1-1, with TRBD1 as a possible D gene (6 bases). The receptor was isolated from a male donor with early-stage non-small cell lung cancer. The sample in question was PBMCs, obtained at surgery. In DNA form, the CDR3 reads TGTGCCAGCACTATTGGAGGGGGTGGAGGCCCCACCTTCTTT. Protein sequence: CASTIGGGGGPTFF.